This T cell receptor (beta chain) originates from a study of OX40 agonist ivuxolimab in advanced cancers. Overall study context: Ivuxolimab, an agonist antibody against OX40 (CD134), was given to patients. Of the participants, about 40% had some prior anti-PD-1, anti-PD-L1 or anti-CTLA-4 therapy, which was allowed. Study-level findings and limits: At 0.1 to 3.0 mg/kg, CD4+ and CD8+ blood T cells expanded clonally by week 6.

The method was immunoSEQ multiplex PCR; TCRdb's version includes in-frame clones alone and lacks a portion of them. The sample includes 30,000 to 45,000 clones, about 90% of them seen just once. The V gene's germline CDR1 is SGHDN and CDR2 FVKESK. The CDR3 contains 13 residues. V dropped 4 bases and J dropped 9 bases, with 13 bases sitting between them. This clone was picked up one time. Its cognate antigen is unknown. This sample comprised CD4+ or CD8+ T cells sorted from blood, obtained in a trial of the OX40 agonist ivuxolimab. The clonotype comes from an adult with an advanced solid tumor such as melanoma, head and neck, liver or kidney cancer. The chain couples TRBV14 to TRBJ2-1; maybe TRBD2 (6 bases). The CDR3 spells CASSPLPEGEQFF. DNA of the CDR3: TGTGCCAGCAGCCCCCTTCCGGAGGGTGAGCAGTTCTTC.